The 3 T cell receptor beta chains reported below all come from one sample, sequenced in a study of blood T cell repertoires in COVID-19. Profiled with immunoSEQ multiplex PCR; TCRdb holds only in-frame clones, not every one. The sample includes fewer than 110,000 clones, approximately 81% of them seen just once. The sequencing input was peripheral blood. These receptors were obtained from a woman between 65 and 79 years old with active or convalescent COVID-19.

The CDR3 DNA sequence: TGTGCCAGCAGCTTAGCGCATAGTTCAGATACGCAGTATTTT. This sequence encodes CASSLAHSSDTQYF. J is TRBJ2-3 and V is TRBV7-2; D unclear. The V end lost 0 bases, the J end lost 4 bases, and 8 bases lay between the germline ends. Per germline, CDR1 SGHTA and CDR2 FQGNSA. The CDR3 is made up of 14 amino acids. Full variable domain (rest looked up from reference TRBV7-2 and TRBJ2-3): GAGVSQSPSNKVTEKGKDVELRCDPISGHTALYWYRQSLGQGLEFLIYFQGNSAPDKSGLPSDRFSAERTGGSVSTLTIQRTQQEDSAVYLCASSLAHSSDTQYFGPGTRLTVL.

V gene TRBV10-3 combines with J gene TRBJ2-5, with D possibly being TRBD2 (6 bases). Germline V gives CDR1 ENHRY, CDR2 SYGVKD. CDR3 size: 14 residues. Trimming stripped 10 bases from V and 0 bases from J, with 15 bases between. The CDR3 spells CATSPGGDQETQYF. The CDR3 DNA follows: TGTGCCACTTCCCCCGGCGGGGACCAAGAGACCCAGTACTTC.

This chain joins TRBV4-3 and TRBJ2-3; the D is unclear. The germline gives CDR1 LGHNA, CDR2 YSLEER. The ends were cut back, 5 bases at V and 4 bases at J, with 19 bases in the middle. The CDR3 has 16 amino acids. The CDR3 here is CASSAFVSLWSDTQYF. As DNA, the CDR3 is TGCGCCAGCAGCGCGTTCGTATCCTTATGGTCAGATACGCAGTATTTT.